This T cell receptor beta chain originates from a study of neurological immune-mediated disorders. This CDR3 comprises 15 residues. CDR1 MNHEY and CDR2 SMNVEV come from the germline V gene (reference sequence). V gave up 4 bases and J gave up 2 bases; unmatched junction bases: 2. TCRdb fed the 5' RACE reads into MiXCR, producing one record per CDR3 protein. The sample consists of 50,000 to 70,000 distinct CDR3 sequences, roughly 12% of them appearing once. This clonotype came up many times. The material sequenced was PBMCs. The chain is built from TRBV27 and TRBJ2-6; 7 bases fit TRBD1. The receptor comes from a woman aged 55-69 years with HTLV-1-associated myelopathy (HAM/TSP). CDR3 sequence: CASSSTGAGANVLTF. The CDR3 region has the DNA TGTGCCAGCAGTTCCACAGGGGCTGGGGCCAACGTCCTGACTTTC.